One and the same sample provided the 14 T cell receptor beta chains below, sequenced in a study of CD8 T cells in ankylosing spondylitis. MiXCR, run by TCRdb on the 5' RACE reads, gives a single entry per CDR3 protein. The table records 36,000 or so distinct CDR3 sequences, about 6% of them present only once. The material sequenced was blood, either unsorted or a sorted T cell fraction (not recorded which). The source of these receptors is a male donor with ankylosing spondylitis or in good health (not recorded which).

This clonotype was detected ten times or more. The chain has TRBV20-1 and TRBJ2-5; the D gene is possibly TRBD2 (5 bases). From germline, CDR1 is DFQATT and CDR2 SNEGSKA (reference sequence). The CDR3 has 16 residues. Deletions cut 0 bases from V and 2 bases from J, with 16 bases between. The CDR3 DNA sequence: TGCAGTGCTAGAGATACATCGAGGGAAGCGCAAGAGACCCAGTACTTC. This translates into CSARDTSREAQETQYF.

The sample holds many counts of this clonotype. The junction differs from germline at one of its ends, possibly a read error. The V gene is TRBV29-1, the J gene TRBJ2-3; 8 nucleotides match TRBD1. Germline V gene sequence: CDR1 SQVTM, CDR2 ANQGSEA. The CDR3 length is 14 residues. For the CDR3, the DNA is TGCAGCGTCGAAGGACAGGGAGGCACAGATACGCAGTATTTT. It encodes CSVEGQGGTDTQYF.

This clonotype was seen repeatedly, ten times or more. The genes are TRBV7-9 and TRBJ2-7; TRBD1 or TRBD2 may be the D gene (5 bases each). Germline CDR1 is SEHNR and CDR2 is FQNEAQ (reference sequence). The V end was cut by 6 bases, the J end by 4 bases, with 22 bases between. The CDR3 length is 16 residues. The CDR3 reads CASRPPGTAARYEQYF. DNA for the CDR3: TGTGCCAGCAGACCTCCCGGGACGGCCGCGAGGTACGAGCAGTACTTC.

This clonotype was counted ten times or more. The chain carries TRBV5-1 and TRBJ2-7, with TRBD2 matching 13 bases. The V and J ends lost 4 bases and 2 bases, in that order; junction bases with no gene match: 6. Per germline, CDR1 SGHRS and CDR2 YFSETQ. The CDR3 is made up of 16 amino acids. The CDR3 DNA reads TGCGCCAGCAGCCGAGGGACTAGCGGGGCAGCCTACGAGCAGTACTTC. Translating gives CASSRGTSGAAYEQYF.

In this sample, this clonotype turned up many times. This chain links TRBV6-5 with TRBJ2-7; D ambiguous. Trimming took 2 bases from V and 2 from J, leaving 7 bases between them. The CDR3 extends over 13 amino acids. CDR1 is MNHEY and CDR2 is SVGAGI in the germline V gene. The CDR3 sequence is CASSYGIAYEQYF. DNA of the CDR3: TGTGCCAGCAGTTACGGGATAGCCTACGAGCAGTACTTC.

This clonotype appeared many times. The V and J genes are TRBV24-1 and TRBJ2-1; 15 bases are a match to TRBD2. Germline lookup yields CDR1 KGHDR and CDR2 SFDVKD. This CDR3 is built from 17 residues. J lost 6 bases, V lost 5 bases, and 7 bases had no gene match. The CDR3 reads CATSGRTSGGAFNEQFF. The CDR3, as DNA: TGTGCCACCAGTGGACGGACTAGCGGGGGGGCCTTCAATGAGCAGTTCTTC.

This clonotype was recorded at least ten times. This chain joins TRBV29-1 and TRBJ1-2; D remains ambiguous. Germline CDR1 reads SQVTM; CDR2 reads ANQGSEA. The CDR3 loop spans 11 amino acids. Between the trimmed V and J ends, which lost 4 bases and 0 bases, there was a span of 3 bases. The DNA for the CDR3 is TGCAGCGTTGGAGCTAACTATGGCTACACCTTC. It is translated as CSVGANYGYTF.

Ten or more counts support this clonotype. The rearrangement uses TRBV24-1 and TRBJ2-1; D perhaps matches TRBD2 (5 bases). The germline gives CDR1 KGHDR, CDR2 SFDVKD. Trimming stripped 3 bases from V and 2 bases from J, with 16 bases between. The CDR3 runs 17 residues. The CDR3 loop reads CATSDTGKSKAYNEQFF. DNA of the CDR3: TGTGCCACCAGTGATACGGGGAAGAGCAAGGCCTACAATGAGCAGTTCTTC.

The sample holds many counts of this clonotype. The chain joins TRBV7-2 to TRBJ2-7, with 7 bases aligning to TRBD1. The J segment lost 2 bases and the V segment lost 5 bases, leaving 6 bases of the junction unmatched. CDR3 size: 14 residues. CDR1 is SGHTA and CDR2 is FQGNSA in the germline V gene. The CDR3 protein is CASSPDRVAYEQYF. The DNA for the CDR3 is TGTGCCAGCAGCCCAGACAGGGTCGCCTACGAGCAGTACTTC. The variable domain in full, with the rest retrieved from reference TRBV7-2 and TRBJ2-7, is GAGVSQSPSNKVTEKGKDVELRCDPISGHTALYWYRQSLGQGLEFLIYFQGNSAPDKSGLPSDRFSAERTGGSVSTLTIQRTQQEDSAVYLCASSPDRVAYEQYFGPGTRLTVT.

This clonotype has at least ten counts. V gene TRBV29-1 combines with J gene TRBJ2-1; D is possibly TRBD2 (5 bases). The CDR3 length is 12 residues. With 8 bases removed from V and 8 bases from J, the gap between germline ends came to 16 bases. Per germline, CDR1 SQVTM and CDR2 ANQGSEA. This CDR3 reads CSRSGPTDEQFF. The CDR3 nucleotides are TGCAGCAGAAGCGGTCCGACGGATGAGCAGTTCTTC.

Ten or more counts support this clonotype. The V and J genes are TRBV6-2 or TRBV6-3 and TRBJ2-1, with 7 bases lining up with TRBD2. Per germline, CDR1 MNHEY and CDR2 SVGEGT. The CDR3 totals 13 residues. V trimming: 8 bases; J trimming: 6 bases; junction bases outside the gene matches: 7. The CDR3 loop reads CASAGALANEQFF. The CDR3 DNA reads as TGTGCCAGCGCGGGAGCTTTGGCCAATGAGCAGTTCTTC.

Ten or more counts support this clonotype. The V gene is TRBV7-8, the J gene TRBJ2-1; 8 bases are a match to TRBD1. This CDR3 spans 15 amino acids. Germline CDR1 is SGHVS and CDR2 is FQNEAQ. Trimming cost V 1 base and J 8 bases; bases outside gene matches: 7. CDR3 loop: CASSLEGQVVYEQFF. DNA of the CDR3: TGTGCCAGCAGCTTAGAGGGACAGGTAGTTTATGAGCAGTTCTTC.

This clonotype was counted at least ten times. This rearrangement joins TRBV19 to TRBJ1-2, with 7 positions matching TRBD1. The CDR3 spans 14 residues. Looked up from germline, CDR1 is LNHDA and CDR2 is SQIVND (reference sequence). The V and J ends lost 5 bases and 8 bases, in that order; junction bases with no gene match: 11. CDR3 nucleotides: TGTGCCAGTAGTCCCTTGACAGGGAAAAACGGCTACACCTTC. Amino acids: CASSPLTGKNGYTF.

This clonotype occurred many times. The chain joins TRBV11-2 to TRBJ2-5; D might be TRBD2 (5 bases). The CDR3 spans 17 residues. The germline V gene has CDR1 SGHAT and CDR2 FQNNGV. Trimming shortened V by 6 bases and J by 5 bases, and 25 bases separated the two germline ends. As DNA, the CDR3 is TGTGCCAGCAGTTCAGGAACCGGGATTCCCAAGCGGGAGACCCAGTACTTC. This translates into CASSSGTGIPKRETQYF.